Listed below are T cell receptor beta chains from one sample, sequenced in a study of blood T cell repertoires in COVID-19. Sequenced by immunoSEQ multiplex PCR; TCRdb stores in-frame clones only, minus some. The sample yields 300,000 to 400,000 clones, 80% to 90% seen once. Sequences were obtained from PBMCs or T cells enriched from blood (not recorded which). Source of these receptors: a woman aged 40-49 years with acute COVID-19. Each CDR3 is given with its conserved first and last residue. A D gene is named only where the DNA matches it firmly. Size tells how often a clone was seen (once, few, many) or the class of an expanded clone, and some rows leave it out.

j_call clone_size v_call d_call cdr3_aa cdr3_nt
TRBJ1-5 NA TRBV28 NA CASSPTGRNQPQHF TGTGCCAGCAGTCCGACAGGCCGAAATCAGCCCCAGCATTTT
TRBJ1-6 once TRBV21-1 NA CASSKVDGGANDNSPLHF TGTGCCAGCAGCAAAGTGGACGGGGGGGCCAACGATAATTCACCCCTCCACTTT
TRBJ1-6 NA TRBV7-2 TRBD1 CASSASIPGQGSPLHF TGTGCCAGCAGCGCATCTATTCCGGGACAGGGTTCACCCCTCCACTTT
TRBJ1-2 NA TRBV3-1/TRBV3-2 TRBD1 CASSLRGPSYGYTF TGTGCCAGCAGCCTCAGGGGGCCGAGCTATGGCTACACCTTC
TRBJ1-1 NA TRBV5-1 NA CASSSEGPTEAFF TGCGCCAGCAGCTCCGAGGGCCCAACTGAAGCTTTCTTT
TRBJ2-1 NA TRBV7-9 TRBD1 CASSLGRGLDNEQFF TGTGCCAGCAGCTTAGGCAGGGGGCTGGACAATGAGCAGTTCTTC
TRBJ1-4 NA TRBV29-1 TRBD1 CSVRYRGYEKLFF TGCAGCGTCCGTTACAGGGGATACGAAAAACTGTTTTTT
TRBJ2-5 NA TRBV14 NA CASSQDSGETQYF TGTGCCAGCAGCCAAGATTCGGGGGAGACCCAGTACTTC
TRBJ2-2 few TRBV14 NA CASSPRFGLGELFF TGTGCCAGCAGTCCAAGGTTTGGACTCGGGGAGCTGTTTTTT
TRBJ1-5 once TRBV15 TRBD1 CATSRDFTGGNQPQHF TGTGCCACCAGCAGAGATTTCACAGGGGGGAATCAGCCCCAGCATTTT
TRBJ1-1 NA TRBV18 TRBD1 CASSPGQGANTEAFF TGTGCCAGCTCACCAGGACAGGGGGCGAACACTGAAGCTTTCTTT
TRBJ1-6 NA TRBV6-2/TRBV6-3 TRBD1 CASSPQGARRIPPLHF TGTGCCAGCAGCCCGCAGGGGGCTCGCCGAATTCCACCCCTCCACTTT
TRBJ2-3 NA TRBV2 NA CARGGVGSTDTQYF TGTGCCAGAGGGGGGGTGGGTAGCACAGATACGCAGTATTTT
TRBJ1-2 NA TRBV7-9 NA CASSLEMAVYGYTF TGTGCCAGCAGCTTAGAGATGGCAGTCTATGGCTACACCTTC
TRBJ1-5 NA TRBV19 NA CASKGEGNQPQHF TGTGCCAGTAAAGGGGAAGGCAATCAGCCCCAGCATTTT
TRBJ1-1 once TRBV28 NA CASVVGTEAFF TGTGCCAGCGTTGTCGGCACTGAAGCTTTCTTT
TRBJ1-1 once TRBV29-1 NA CSVYGGTEAFF TGCAGCGTTTACGGTGGCACTGAAGCTTTCTTT
TRBJ1-5 NA TRBV5-8 TRBD1 CASSLEQGNQPQHF TGTGCCAGCAGCTTGGAACAGGGGAATCAGCCCCAGCATTTT
TRBJ1-3 NA TRBV5-6 TRBD1 CASSRGQGFDTIYF TGTGCCAGCAGCCGGGGACAGGGTTTTGACACCATATATTTT
TRBJ1-2 NA TRBV11-2 NA CASSLDRRSYGYTF TGTGCCAGCAGCTTAGATCGTCGGAGCTATGGCTACACCTTC
TRBJ2-7 NA TRBV7-2 NA CASSLARRGYEQYF TGTGCCAGCAGCTTAGCAAGACGGGGCTACGAGCAGTACTTC
TRBJ2-7 NA TRBV6-5 NA CASTGSVGYEQYF TGTGCCAGCACGGGTTCAGTGGGCTACGAGCAGTACTTC
TRBJ1-3 NA TRBV7-3 NA CASSTTSGNTIYF TGTGCCAGCAGTACTACGTCCGGAAACACCATATATTTT
TRBJ1-4 NA TRBV4-3 TRBD1 CASSHPATQGAMNEKLFF TGCGCCAGCAGCCACCCCGCCACGCAGGGGGCGATGAATGAAAAACTGTTTTTT
TRBJ2-3 NA TRBV5-1 TRBD1 CASSFIRLTGSTDTQYF TGCGCCAGCAGCTTCATTCGACTGACAGGGAGCACAGATACGCAGTATTTT
TRBJ2-1 NA TRBV7-8 TRBD2 CASSPREGAGNEQFF TGTGCCAGCAGCCCACGGGAGGGAGCAGGGAATGAGCAGTTCTTC
TRBJ1-1 NA TRBV5-1 NA CASSLQGSTMNTEAFF TGCGCCAGCAGCCTACAGGGCTCCACAATGAACACTGAAGCTTTCTTT
TRBJ2-6 NA TRBV24-1 NA CAAQMTGANVLTF TGTGCCGCTCAGATGACTGGGGCCAACGTCCTGACTTTC
TRBJ2-2 NA TRBV28 TRBD1 CASSLISGTGGTGELFF TGTGCCAGCAGCCTCATATCTGGGACAGGGGGGACCGGGGAGCTGTTTTTT
TRBJ2-2 NA TRBV10-3 NA CAISESGGAGELFF TGTGCCATCAGTGAGTCAGGGGGAGCCGGGGAGCTGTTTTTT
TRBJ1-6 NA TRBV5-5 NA CASSLGGAGVNSPLHF TGTGCCAGCAGCTTAGGAGGGGCCGGGGTTAATTCACCCCTCCACTTT
TRBJ1-2 NA TRBV7-2 NA CASSRPGSGSAGGYTF TGTGCCAGCAGCCGTCCCGGGTCAGGGTCTGCTGGAGGCTACACCTTC
TRBJ1-2 NA TRBV18 TRBD1 CASSINSGTANYGYTF TGTGCCAGCTCCATCAATAGCGGGACAGCTAACTATGGCTACACCTTC
TRBJ1-2 NA TRBV2 NA CASSERGIDYGYTF TGTGCCAGCAGTGAACGGGGAATTGACTATGGCTACACCTTC
TRBJ1-4 NA TRBV29-1 NA CSALTETATNEKLFF TGCAGCGCCCTGACAGAAACCGCAACTAATGAAAAACTGTTTTTT
TRBJ1-1 NA TRBV4-3 NA CASSRSGSLNTEAFF TGCGCCAGCAGCCGGAGTGGCAGCTTGAACACTGAAGCTTTCTTT
TRBJ1-2 NA TRBV19 NA CASSISYRRGGYGYTF TGTGCCAGTAGTATAAGTTATCGCAGAGGGGGCTATGGCTACACCTTC
TRBJ1-2 NA TRBV18 TRBD1 CASSLQDRGDGYTF TGTGCCAGCTCACTGCAAGACAGGGGCGATGGCTACACCTTC
TRBJ1-6 NA TRBV30 NA CAWRVTGPLEDNSPLHF TGTGCCTGGAGGGTAACAGGGCCTCTAGAGGATAATTCACCCCTCCACTTT
TRBJ2-2 NA TRBV6-5 NA CASTLKPTGTGELFF TGTGCCAGCACCTTAAAACCGACGGGCACCGGGGAGCTGTTTTTT
TRBJ1-5 NA TRBV6-5 NA CASSSARVNQPQHF TGTGCCAGCAGCTCGGCCCGGGTCAATCAGCCCCAGCATTTT
TRBJ1-5 NA TRBV4-1 NA CASSQDHQGVVANQPQHF TGCGCCAGCAGCCAAGATCATCAGGGTGTAGTAGCAAATCAGCCCCAGCATTTT
TRBJ1-1 once TRBV18 TRBD1 CASSTGSTEAFF TGTGCCAGCTCGACAGGGAGCACTGAAGCTTTCTTT
TRBJ1-5 NA TRBV11-3 NA CASSLVSFRQGGTRDQPQHF TGTGCCAGCAGCTTAGTCTCGTTTCGCCAGGGAGGAACTAGGGATCAGCCCCAGCATTTT
TRBJ1-6 NA TRBV27 NA CATSRSSYNSPLHF TGTGCCACCTCTCGCAGCTCCTATAATTCACCCCTCCACTTT